These 24 T cell receptor beta chains were sequenced from one sample in a study of T cell responses to AZD1222 COVID-19 vaccine (dated by TCRdb to the early 2020s). The time point label, as the study defines it: baseline before first vaccination. The library came from the immunoSEQ multiplex PCR assay. This immuneACCESS table, as held by TCRdb, lists in-frame sequences with V and J called but not all clones. Of the missing ones, under half trace to an unresolved V gene in checked studies; the others have no known cause. This sample comprises some 100,000 clones, approximately 87% of them detected only once. The ten top clones hold over 3% of the sample. The sample here was peripheral blood, taken on day 0 of AZD1222 vaccination. The receptors derive from an adult in good health.

The chain is built from TRBV27 and TRBJ1-5, with D possibly being TRBD1 (5 bases). V was cut by 5 bases and J by 11 bases, with 13 bases left in between. Per germline, CDR1 MNHEY and CDR2 SMNVEV (reference sequence). This CDR3 has 12 residues. The CDR3 sequence is CASSLTGGAQHF. CDR3 coding DNA: TGTGCCAGCAGTCTAACGGGGGGGGCCCAGCATTTT.

The chain joins TRBV25-1 to TRBJ2-3, with D tentatively TRBD1 (5 bases). Germline V gene data show CDR1 as MGHDK and CDR2 as SYGVNS. This CDR3 spans 14 amino acids. Trimming removed 4 bases from V and 4 bases from J, with 12 bases in between. CDR3 in amino acids: CASSGFRVPDTQYF. The CDR3 DNA follows: TGTGCCAGCAGTGGTTTCAGGGTACCAGATACGCAGTATTTT.

The chain recombines TRBV19 with TRBJ1-3; weak D call: TRBD1 (5 bases). The CDR3 consists of 14 residues. The germline V and J ends were trimmed by 5 bases and 1 base, with 9 bases remaining between them. Germline loops: CDR1 LNHDA, CDR2 SQIVND (reference sequence). CDR3 sequence reads: CASSAGGSGNTIYF. The CDR3 region has the DNA TGTGCCAGTAGTGCCGGGGGATCTGGAAACACCATATATTTT.

This chain uses TRBV4-2 with TRBJ1-1; possible D gene TRBD1, 5 bases. Germline V CDR1 and CDR2: LGHNA, YNFKEQ. This CDR3 region has 17 residues. Between the trimmed V and J ends, which lost 0 bases and 2 bases, there was a span of 16 bases. In DNA, the CDR3 is TGTGCCAGCAGCCAAGATCCCTTACAGGTGATCAACACTGAAGCTTTCTTT. Translation gives CASSQDPLQVINTEAFF.

This clone was observed a single time. This chain uses TRBV19 with TRBJ2-5, with 8 bases fitting TRBD1. The J segment lost 5 bases and the V segment lost 5 bases, leaving 4 bases of the junction unmatched. The CDR3 consists of 13 residues. CDR1 LNHDA and CDR2 SQIVND come from the germline V gene (reference sequence). The CDR3 region has the DNA TGTGCCAGTAGTGTGACAGGGGTGGAGACCCAGTACTTC. Residues: CASSVTGVETQYF.

V gene TRBV2 combines with J gene TRBJ1-6; D unresolved. CDR1 is SNHLY and CDR2 is FYNNEI in the germline V gene. V lost 5 bases to trimming and J lost 5 bases, with 10 bases between them. The CDR3 spans 14 residues. The chain's CDR3 is CASSPRVHNSPLHF. CDR3 coding DNA: TGTGCCAGCAGTCCGCGGGTCCATAATTCACCCCTCCACTTT.

This rearrangement joins TRBV5-4 to TRBJ1-5; 9 nucleotides match TRBD1. Germline CDR1 reads SGHNT; CDR2 reads YYREEE (reference sequence). The CDR3 sequence is 15 residues long. With 4 bases clipped from V and 5 bases from J, the junction kept 7 bases outside the gene matches. CDR3 nucleotide sequence: TGTGCCAGCAGCCAGGGACAGGGAAGGGATCAGCCCCAGCATTTT. Translation: CASSQGQGRDQPQHF.

This chain links TRBV7-9 with TRBJ1-1; possible D gene TRBD1, 6 bases. Germline V gene data show CDR1 as SEHNR and CDR2 as FQNEAQ (reference sequence). V was trimmed by 5 bases and J by 6 bases, leaving 16 bases between them. The CDR3 is 14 amino acids. CDR3 protein: CASSQQGVNAEAFF. In DNA, the CDR3 is TGTGCCAGCAGCCAACAGGGCGTTAACGCTGAAGCTTTCTTT.

This clone was counted only a few times. J is TRBJ1-1 and V is TRBV5-1, with TRBD1 matching over 7 bases. With V trimmed by 2 bases and J by 1 base, 5 bases remained unmatched. In germline, CDR1 is SGHRS, CDR2 YFSETQ. CDR3 length equals 15 residues. CDR3 protein: CASSFPGTENTEAFF. In DNA form, the CDR3 reads TGCGCCAGCAGCTTCCCTGGGACAGAGAACACTGAAGCTTTCTTT.

The chain is built from TRBV12-3 or TRBV12-4 and TRBJ1-1; D gene ambiguous. The CDR3 is 13 residues long. Trimming pared 2 bases from V and 11 bases from J, leaving 15 bases between. The CDR3 DNA follows: TGTGCCAGCAGTTTACGAGGCCGAGGGATTGCTTTCTTT. It specifies CASSLRGRGIAFF.

The chain couples TRBV6-5 to TRBJ1-4, with D possibly being TRBD1 (5 bases). This CDR3 spans 14 amino acids. Germline CDR1 reads MNHEY; CDR2 reads SVGAGI. The germline V and J ends were trimmed by 5 bases and 8 bases, with 15 bases remaining between them. CDR3 sequence: CASSPGARGEKLFF. The CDR3 DNA reads TGTGCCAGCAGTCCCGGGGCAAGAGGGGAAAAACTGTTTTTT.

This chain's CDR3 is CASSPNGQRFTEAFF. The CDR3 nucleotides are TGTGCCAGCTCACCAAACGGACAGCGTTTCACTGAAGCTTTCTTT. The chain has TRBV18 and TRBJ1-1; TRBD1 might be the D (6 bases). The CDR3 covers 15 residues. CDR1 and CDR2 (germline): KGHSH, LQKENI. The germline V and J ends were trimmed by 2 bases and 4 bases, with 14 bases remaining between them.

The chain is built from TRBV9 and TRBJ2-3; 12 bases are a match to TRBD2. With 3 bases clipped from V and 2 bases from J, the junction kept 13 bases outside the gene matches. Germline V gives CDR1 SGDLS, CDR2 YYNGEE. The CDR3 runs 19 residues. Here the CDR3 DNA reads TGTGCCAGCAGCGCCAGACTAGCGGGGGTCCCCGGGTCCACAGATACGCAGTATTTT. Its protein product is CASSARLAGVPGSTDTQYF.

The gene calls are TRBV6-6 and TRBJ1-4; no firm D call. V lost 6 bases, J lost 0 bases, and 8 bases lay in between. CDR3 length: 14 amino acids. The germline V gene encodes CDR1 MNHNY and CDR2 SVGAGI (reference sequence). The CDR3 nucleotides are TGTGCCAGCAGCTCCCAGGCAACTAATGAAAAACTGTTTTTT. This codes for CASSSQATNEKLFF.

The rearrangement links TRBV7-8 to TRBJ1-5, with D maybe TRBD1 (5 bases). This CDR3 has 13 residues. CDR1 is SGHVS, CDR2 FQNEAQ, per germline. V gave up 4 bases and J gave up 7 bases, with 11 bases separating them. In DNA, the CDR3 is TGTGCCAGCAGCTACCGGGACCCACAGCCCCAGCATTTT. Its protein product is CASSYRDPQPQHF.

This chain joins TRBV5-5 and TRBJ1-2; the D gene is possibly TRBD1 (5 bases). Germline assignment: CDR1 SGHKS and CDR2 YYEKEE (reference sequence). V gave up 5 bases and J gave up 8 bases, with 19 bases separating them. CDR3 length: 14 residues. CDR3 region: CASRETATTYGYTF. The CDR3 region has the DNA TGTGCCAGCAGGGAGACAGCGACGACCTACGGCTACACCTTC.

V gene TRBV14 combines with J gene TRBJ1-5; a possible D gene is TRBD1 (5 bases). Per the germline V gene, CDR1 is SGHDN and CDR2 is FVKESK. The V end was cut by 3 bases, the J end by 4 bases, with 19 bases between. This CDR3 spans 17 amino acids. The CDR3 sequence is CASSHHLGRERNQPQHF. The CDR3 region has the DNA TGTGCCAGCAGCCACCACTTGGGACGGGAGAGGAATCAGCCCCAGCATTTT.

This clone is termed medium-sized (0.01 to 0.1%). This chain connects TRBV11-1 to TRBJ2-7, with TRBD1 as a possible D gene (6 bases). V dropped 6 bases and J dropped 7 bases, with 16 bases sitting between them. Germline V gives CDR1 SGHAT, CDR2 FQDESV (reference sequence). The CDR3 extends over 13 amino acids. The CDR3 DNA sequence: TGTGCCAGCAGTTACACAGGGATAGGAGAGCAGTACTTC. It specifies CASSYTGIGEQYF.

The chain links TRBV13 to TRBJ2-4; D is possibly TRBD1 or TRBD2 (5 bases each). CDR1 is PRHDT, CDR2 FYEKMQ, per germline (reference sequence). The CDR3 contains 14 residues. V lost 3 bases, J lost 0 bases, and 6 bases lay in between. Written as DNA, the CDR3 is TGTGCCAGCAGCTTTGGGACAGCCAAAAACATTCAGTACTTC. It specifies CASSFGTAKNIQYF.

The CDR3 DNA reads TGTGCCACCAGCAGAGGAGGGGGTAGCAGGTTCGGTGAGCAGTACTTC. Translating gives CATSRGGGSRFGEQYF. This chain links TRBV15 with TRBJ2-7; TRBD1 might be the D (6 bases). Germline loops: CDR1 LNHNV, CDR2 YYDKDF (reference sequence). This CDR3 region has 16 residues. Between the trimmed V and J ends, which lost 1 base and 7 bases, there was a span of 20 bases.

The chain joins TRBV19 to TRBJ1-1; D is unresolved. CDR3 length equals 14 residues. Germline V gene lookup returns CDR1 LNHDA and CDR2 SQIVND (reference sequence). V dropped 4 bases and J dropped 1 base, with 10 bases sitting between them. CDR3: CASSTWGRNTEAFF. CDR3 sequence (DNA): TGTGCCAGTAGTACGTGGGGAAGGAACACTGAAGCTTTCTTT.

This clone was found once. This chain links TRBV7-2 with TRBJ2-3, with 8 bases matching TRBD2. V trimming: 3 bases; J trimming: 1 base; junction bases outside the gene matches: 12. This CDR3 contains 18 residues. CDR1 and CDR2 from the germline V gene are SGHTA and FQGNSA. The CDR3 nucleotides are TGTGCCAGCAGCTTTTTCCGGGGGGGCGGTTCTGGCACAGATACGCAGTATTTT. Translation gives CASSFFRGGGSGTDTQYF.

This chain links TRBV7-2 with TRBJ2-1, with D perhaps TRBD1 (5 bases). The CDR3 spans 15 residues. Per germline, CDR1 SGHTA and CDR2 FQGNSA. The V and J ends lost 8 bases and 2 bases respectively, with 16 bases between them. CDR3 bases: TGTGCCAGCTTTCAAGGACACGATACCTACAATGAGCAGTTCTTC. Encoded protein: CASFQGHDTYNEQFF.

The chain combines TRBV20-1 with TRBJ1-5; no firm D call. In germline, CDR1 is DFQATT, CDR2 SNEGSKA (reference sequence). Deletions cut 6 bases from V and 6 bases from J, with 6 bases between. CDR3 length: 10 amino acids. DNA for the CDR3: TGCAGTGCAGTACGTCAGCCCCAGCATTTT. It is translated as CSAVRQPQHF.